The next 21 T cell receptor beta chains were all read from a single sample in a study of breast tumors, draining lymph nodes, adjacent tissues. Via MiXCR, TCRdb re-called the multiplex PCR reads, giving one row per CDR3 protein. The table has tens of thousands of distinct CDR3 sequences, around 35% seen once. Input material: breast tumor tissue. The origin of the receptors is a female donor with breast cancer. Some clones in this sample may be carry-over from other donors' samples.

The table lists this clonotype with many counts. CDR3: CASSLGRFGYTF. CDR3 bases: TGTGCCAGCAGCTTAGGACGCTTTGGCTACACCTTC. V gene TRBV11-3 combines with J gene TRBJ1-2; unclear D gene. The germline V and J ends were trimmed by 1 base and 7 bases, with 7 bases remaining between them. This CDR3 has 12 amino acids. In germline, CDR1 is SGHNT, CDR2 YENEEA.

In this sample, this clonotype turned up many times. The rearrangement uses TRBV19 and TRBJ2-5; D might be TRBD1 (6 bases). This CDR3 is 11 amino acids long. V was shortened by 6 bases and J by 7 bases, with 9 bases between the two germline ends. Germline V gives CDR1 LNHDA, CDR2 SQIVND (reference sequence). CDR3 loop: CASRGAMTQYF. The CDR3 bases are TGTGCCAGTAGGGGGGCAATGACCCAGTACTTC.

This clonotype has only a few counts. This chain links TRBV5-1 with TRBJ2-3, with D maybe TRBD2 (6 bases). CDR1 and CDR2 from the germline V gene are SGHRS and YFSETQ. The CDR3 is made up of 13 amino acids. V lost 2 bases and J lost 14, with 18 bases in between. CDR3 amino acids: CASSLNHGGTGYF. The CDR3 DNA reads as TGCGCCAGCAGCTTAAATCATGGTGGGACTGGGTATTTT.

The CDR3 DNA sequence: TGTGCCAGCAGCTTAACGGGAGCCTACAATGAGCAGTTCTTC. Translated: CASSLTGAYNEQFF. The genes are TRBV7-2 and TRBJ2-1; perhaps TRBD2 as D (6 bases). The CDR3 runs to 14 residues. Trimming removed 2 bases at V and 2 bases at J, with 7 bases between. Germline assignment: CDR1 SGHTA and CDR2 FQGNSA.

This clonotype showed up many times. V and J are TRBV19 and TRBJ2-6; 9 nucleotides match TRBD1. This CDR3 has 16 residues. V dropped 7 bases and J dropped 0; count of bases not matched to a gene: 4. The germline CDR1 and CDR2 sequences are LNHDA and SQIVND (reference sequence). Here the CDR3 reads CASTDRGYSGANVLTF. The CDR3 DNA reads TGTGCCAGTACCGACAGGGGGTACTCTGGGGCCAACGTCCTGACTTTC.

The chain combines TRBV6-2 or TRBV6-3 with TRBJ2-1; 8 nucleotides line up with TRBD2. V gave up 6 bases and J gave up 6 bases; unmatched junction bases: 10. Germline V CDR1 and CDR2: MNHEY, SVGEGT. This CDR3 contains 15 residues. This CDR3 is CASSPFGSGANEQFF. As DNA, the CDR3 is TGTGCCAGCAGCCCGTTCGGTAGCGGGGCCAATGAGCAGTTCTTC.

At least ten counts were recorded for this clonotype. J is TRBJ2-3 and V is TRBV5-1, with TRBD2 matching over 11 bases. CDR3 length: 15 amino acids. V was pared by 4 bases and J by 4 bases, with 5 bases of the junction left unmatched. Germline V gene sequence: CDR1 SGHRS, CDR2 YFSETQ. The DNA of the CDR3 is TGCGCCAGCAGCGTTACTAGCGGGAGTGCAGATACGCAGTATTTT. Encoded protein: CASSVTSGSADTQYF.

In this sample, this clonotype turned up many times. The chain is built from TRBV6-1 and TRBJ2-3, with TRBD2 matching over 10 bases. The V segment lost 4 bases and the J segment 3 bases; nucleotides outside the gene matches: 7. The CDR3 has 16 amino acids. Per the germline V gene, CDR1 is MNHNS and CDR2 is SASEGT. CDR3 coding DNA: TGTGCCAGCAGTGTCTCTAGCGGGAGTAGAACAGATACGCAGTATTTT. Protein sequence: CASSVSSGSRTDTQYF.

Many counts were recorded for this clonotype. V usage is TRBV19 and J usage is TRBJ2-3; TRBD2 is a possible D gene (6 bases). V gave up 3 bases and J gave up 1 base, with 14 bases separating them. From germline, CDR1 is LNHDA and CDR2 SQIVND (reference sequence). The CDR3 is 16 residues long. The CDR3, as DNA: TGTGCCAGTAGTATGCTCCAGGCTAGCGGCACAGATACGCAGTATTTT. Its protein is CASSMLQASGTDTQYF.

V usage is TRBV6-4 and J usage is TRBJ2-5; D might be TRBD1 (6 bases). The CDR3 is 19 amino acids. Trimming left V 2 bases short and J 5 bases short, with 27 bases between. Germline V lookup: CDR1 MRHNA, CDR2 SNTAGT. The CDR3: CASSDAAQATGLFGETQYF. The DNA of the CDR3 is TGTGCCAGCAGTGACGCCGCCCAAGCAACAGGGTTGTTCGGGGAGACCCAGTACTTC.

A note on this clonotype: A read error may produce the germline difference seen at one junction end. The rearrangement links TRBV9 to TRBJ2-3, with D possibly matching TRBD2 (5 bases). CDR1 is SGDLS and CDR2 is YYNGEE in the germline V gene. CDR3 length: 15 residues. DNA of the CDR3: TGTGCCAACAGCGTGAGCGGAGACTACACAGATACGCAGTATTTT. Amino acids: CANSVSGDYTDTQYF.

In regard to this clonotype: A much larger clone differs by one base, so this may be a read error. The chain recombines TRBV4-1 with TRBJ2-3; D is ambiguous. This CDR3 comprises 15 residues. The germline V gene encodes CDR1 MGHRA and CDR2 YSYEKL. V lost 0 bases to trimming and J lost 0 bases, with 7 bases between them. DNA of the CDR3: TGCGCCAGCAGCCAAGAGGGCCAGAGCACAGATACGCAGTATTTT. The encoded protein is CASSQEGQSTDTQYF.

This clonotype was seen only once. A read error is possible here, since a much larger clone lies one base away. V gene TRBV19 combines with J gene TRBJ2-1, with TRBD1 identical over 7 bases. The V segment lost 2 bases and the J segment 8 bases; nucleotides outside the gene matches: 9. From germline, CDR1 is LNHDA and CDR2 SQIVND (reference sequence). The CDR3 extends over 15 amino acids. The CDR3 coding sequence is TGTGCCAGTAGTATACCTCAGGACAGGATCCATGAGCAGTTCTTC. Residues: CASSIPQDRIHEQFF.

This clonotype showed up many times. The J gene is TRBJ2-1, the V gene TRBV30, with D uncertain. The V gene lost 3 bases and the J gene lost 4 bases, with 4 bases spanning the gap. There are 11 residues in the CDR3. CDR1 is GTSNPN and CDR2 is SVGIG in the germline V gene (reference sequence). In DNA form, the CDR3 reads TGTGCCTGGAGGTCATACAATGAGCAGTTCTTC. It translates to CAWRSYNEQFF. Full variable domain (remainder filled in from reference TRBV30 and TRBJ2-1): SQTIHQWPATLVQPVGSPLSLECTVEGTSNPNLYWYRQAAGRGLQLLFYSVGIGQISSEVPQNLSASRPQDRQFILSSKKLLLSDSGFYLCAWRSYNEQFFGPGTRLTVL.

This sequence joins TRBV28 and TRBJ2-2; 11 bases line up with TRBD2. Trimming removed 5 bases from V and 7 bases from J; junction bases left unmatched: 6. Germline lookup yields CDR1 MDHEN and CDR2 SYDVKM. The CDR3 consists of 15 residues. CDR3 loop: CASSPGTSGDGELFF. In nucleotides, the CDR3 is TGTGCCAGCAGTCCCGGGACTAGCGGAGACGGGGAGCTGTTTTTT.

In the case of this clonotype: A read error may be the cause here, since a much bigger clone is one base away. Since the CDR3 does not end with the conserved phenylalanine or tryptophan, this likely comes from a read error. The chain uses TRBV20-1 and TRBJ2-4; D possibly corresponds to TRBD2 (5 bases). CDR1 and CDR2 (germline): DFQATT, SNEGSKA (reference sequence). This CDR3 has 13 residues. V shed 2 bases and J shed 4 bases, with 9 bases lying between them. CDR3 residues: CSARLAPKNIQYL. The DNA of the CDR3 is TGCAGTGCTAGACTAGCCCCAAAAAACATTCAGTACCTC.

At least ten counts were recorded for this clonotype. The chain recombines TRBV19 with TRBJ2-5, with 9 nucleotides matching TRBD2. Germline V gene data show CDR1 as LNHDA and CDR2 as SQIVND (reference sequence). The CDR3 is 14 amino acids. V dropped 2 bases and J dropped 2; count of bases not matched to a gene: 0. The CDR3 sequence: CASSILAGQETQYF. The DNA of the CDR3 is TGTGCCAGTAGTATACTAGCGGGGCAAGAGACCCAGTACTTC.

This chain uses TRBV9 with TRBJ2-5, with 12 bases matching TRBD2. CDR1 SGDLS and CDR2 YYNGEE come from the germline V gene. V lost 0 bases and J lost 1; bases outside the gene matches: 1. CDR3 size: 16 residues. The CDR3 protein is CASSVGTSGAQETQYF. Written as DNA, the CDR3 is TGTGCCAGCAGCGTAGGGACTAGCGGGGCCCAAGAGACCCAGTACTTC. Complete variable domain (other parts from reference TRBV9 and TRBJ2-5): DSGVTQTPKHLITATGQRVTLRCSPRSGDLSVYWYQQSLDQGLQFLIQYYNGEERAKGNILERFSAQQFPDLHSELNLSSLELGDSALYFCASSVGTSGAQETQYFGPGTRLLVL.

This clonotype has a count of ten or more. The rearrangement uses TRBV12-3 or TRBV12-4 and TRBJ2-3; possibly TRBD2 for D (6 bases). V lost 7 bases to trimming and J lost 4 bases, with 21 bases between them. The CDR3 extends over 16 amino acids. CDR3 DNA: TGTGCCAGCACCGCGATGGGACTCACGGCGGCAGATACGCAGTATTTT. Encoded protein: CASTAMGLTAADTQYF.

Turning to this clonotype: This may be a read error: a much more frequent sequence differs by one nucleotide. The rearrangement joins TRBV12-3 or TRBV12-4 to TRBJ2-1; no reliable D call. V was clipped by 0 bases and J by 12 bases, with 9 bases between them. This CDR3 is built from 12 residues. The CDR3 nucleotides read TGTGCCAGCAGTTTAGCGTCGGAGCGGCAGTTCTTC. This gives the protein CASSLASERQFF.

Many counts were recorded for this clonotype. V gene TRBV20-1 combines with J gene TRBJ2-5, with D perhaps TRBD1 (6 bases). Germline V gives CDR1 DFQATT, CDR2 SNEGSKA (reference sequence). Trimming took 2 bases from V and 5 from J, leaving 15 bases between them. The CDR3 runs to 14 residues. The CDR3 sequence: CSARWGQGWETQYF. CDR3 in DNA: TGCAGTGCTAGATGGGGGCAGGGGTGGGAGACCCAGTACTTC.